This T cell receptor beta chain was observed in a study of blood T cell repertoires in COVID-19. Seattle-derived patients entered the study during active infection and were followed longitudinally. The ends were cut back, 2 bases at V and 4 bases at J, with 9 bases in the middle. Germline V gene lookup returns CDR1 ENHRY and CDR2 SYGVKD. CDR3 size: 14 residues. As originally analysed: How many nucleated cells were present was estimated from reference gene primer amplification. Sequencing used immunoSEQ multiplex PCR; TCRdb keeps in-frame clones, though not all of them. V and J calls and clone size are given by that table; D and trimming were obtained from the DNA. In the table there are 200,000 to 250,000 clones, approximately 78% of which are singletons.

The V and J genes are TRBV10-3 and TRBJ1-5, with no clear D. The receptor was derived from a woman aged 65 to 85 with COVID-19, enrolled during active disease. The sample taken for sequencing was peripheral blood. CDR3 amino acids: CAISEPDTNQPQHF. The DNA for the CDR3 is TGTGCCATCAGTGAGCCCGACACTAATCAGCCCCAGCATTTT.